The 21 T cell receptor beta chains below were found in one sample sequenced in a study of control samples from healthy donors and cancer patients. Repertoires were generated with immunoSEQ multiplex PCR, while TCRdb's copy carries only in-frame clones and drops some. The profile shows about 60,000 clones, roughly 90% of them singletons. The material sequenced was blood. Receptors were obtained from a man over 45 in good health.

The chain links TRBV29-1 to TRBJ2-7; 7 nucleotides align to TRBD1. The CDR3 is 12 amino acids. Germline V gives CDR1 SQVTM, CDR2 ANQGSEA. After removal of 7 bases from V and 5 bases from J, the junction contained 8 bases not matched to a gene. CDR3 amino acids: CSAHGDRNEQYF. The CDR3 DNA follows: TGCAGCGCCCATGGGGACAGAAACGAGCAGTACTTC.

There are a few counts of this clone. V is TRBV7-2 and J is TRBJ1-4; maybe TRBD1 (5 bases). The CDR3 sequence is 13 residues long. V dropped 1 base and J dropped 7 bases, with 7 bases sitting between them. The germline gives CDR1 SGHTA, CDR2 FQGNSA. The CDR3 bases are TGTGCCAGCAGCTTAGTCGGGGGTGAAAAACTGTTTTTT. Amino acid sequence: CASSLVGGEKLFF.

The CDR3 loop is CATSREGVLQFF. The DNA of the CDR3 is TGTGCCACCAGCAGAGAGGGGGTTTTGCAGTTCTTC. V is TRBV15 and J is TRBJ2-1, with D possibly called TRBD1 or TRBD2 (5 bases each). Germline V gives CDR1 LNHNV, CDR2 YYDKDF (reference sequence). Trimming removed 0 bases at V and 12 bases at J, with 9 bases between. There are 12 residues in the CDR3.

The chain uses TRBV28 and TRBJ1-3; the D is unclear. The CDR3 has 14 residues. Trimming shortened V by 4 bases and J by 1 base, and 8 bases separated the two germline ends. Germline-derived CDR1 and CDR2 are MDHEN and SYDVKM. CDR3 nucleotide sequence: TGTGCCAGCAGTTCTCCGGAGTCTGGAAACACCATATATTTT. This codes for CASSSPESGNTIYF.

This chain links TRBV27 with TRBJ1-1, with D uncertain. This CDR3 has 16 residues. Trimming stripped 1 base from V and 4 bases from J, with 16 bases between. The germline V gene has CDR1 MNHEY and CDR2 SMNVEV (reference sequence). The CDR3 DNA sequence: TGTGCCAGCAGTTTATATAAGGGTCACCTGGGCACTGAAGCTTTCTTT. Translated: CASSLYKGHLGTEAFF.

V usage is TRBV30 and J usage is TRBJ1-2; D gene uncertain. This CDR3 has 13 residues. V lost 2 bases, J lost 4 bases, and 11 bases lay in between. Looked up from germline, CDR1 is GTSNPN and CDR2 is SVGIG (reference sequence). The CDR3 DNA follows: TGTGCCTGGAGTATCTCTGGCGGCTATGGCTACACCTTC. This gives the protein CAWSISGGYGYTF.

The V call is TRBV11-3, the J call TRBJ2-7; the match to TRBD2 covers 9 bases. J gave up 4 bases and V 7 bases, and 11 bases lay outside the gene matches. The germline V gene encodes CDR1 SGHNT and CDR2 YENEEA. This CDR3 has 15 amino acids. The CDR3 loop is CASTTGREGQYEQYF. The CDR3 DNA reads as TGTGCCAGCACCACTGGGCGGGAGGGCCAGTACGAGCAGTACTTC. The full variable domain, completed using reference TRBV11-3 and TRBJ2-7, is EAGVVQSPRYKIIEKKQPVAFWCNPISGHNTLYWYLQNLGQGPELLIRYENEEAVDDSQLPKDRFSAERLKGVDSTLKIQPAELGDSAVYLCASTTGREGQYEQYFGPGTRLTVT.

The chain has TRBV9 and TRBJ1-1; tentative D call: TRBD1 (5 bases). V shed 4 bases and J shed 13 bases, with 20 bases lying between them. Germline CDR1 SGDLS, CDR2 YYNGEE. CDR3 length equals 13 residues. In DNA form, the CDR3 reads TGTGCCAGCAGCCCCCGAGTGGGGGACGTGGGTTTCTTT. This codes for CASSPRVGDVGFF. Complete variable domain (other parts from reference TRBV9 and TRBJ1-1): DSGVTQTPKHLITATGQRVTLRCSPRSGDLSVYWYQQSLDQGLQFLIQYYNGEERAKGNILERFSAQQFPDLHSELNLSSLELGDSALYFCASSPRVGDVGFFGQGTRLTVV.

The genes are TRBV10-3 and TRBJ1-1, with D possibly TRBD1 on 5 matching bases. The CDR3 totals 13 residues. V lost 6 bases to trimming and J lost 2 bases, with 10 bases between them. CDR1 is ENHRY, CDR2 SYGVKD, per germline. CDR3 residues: CAIRRDGNTEAFF. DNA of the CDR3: TGTGCCATCAGGCGGGACGGAAACACTGAAGCTTTCTTT.

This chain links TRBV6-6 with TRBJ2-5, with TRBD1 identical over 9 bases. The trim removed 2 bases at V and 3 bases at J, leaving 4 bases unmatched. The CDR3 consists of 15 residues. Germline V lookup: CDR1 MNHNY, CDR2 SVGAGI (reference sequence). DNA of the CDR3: TGTGCCAGCAGTTACACATGGACAGGGGAAGAGACCCAGTACTTC. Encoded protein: CASSYTWTGEETQYF.

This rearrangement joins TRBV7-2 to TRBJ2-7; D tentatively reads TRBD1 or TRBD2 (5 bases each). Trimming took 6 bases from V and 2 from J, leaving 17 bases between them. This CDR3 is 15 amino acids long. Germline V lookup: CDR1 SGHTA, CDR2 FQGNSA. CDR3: CASSPGRGRTYEQYF. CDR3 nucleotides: TGTGCCAGCAGTCCGGGCCGGGGACGGACCTACGAGCAGTACTTC. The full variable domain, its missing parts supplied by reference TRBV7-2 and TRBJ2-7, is GAGVSQSPSNKVTEKGKDVELRCDPISGHTALYWYRQSLGQGLEFLIYFQGNSAPDKSGLPSDRFSAERTGGSVSTLTIQRTQQEDSAVYLCASSPGRGRTYEQYFGPGTRLTVT.

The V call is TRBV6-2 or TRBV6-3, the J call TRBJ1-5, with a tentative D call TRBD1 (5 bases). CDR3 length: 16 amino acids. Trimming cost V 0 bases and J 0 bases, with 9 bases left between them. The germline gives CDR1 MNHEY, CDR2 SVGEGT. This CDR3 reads CASSYSWGNSNQPQHF. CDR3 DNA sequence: TGTGCCAGCAGTTACTCATGGGGGAATAGCAATCAGCCCCAGCATTTT.

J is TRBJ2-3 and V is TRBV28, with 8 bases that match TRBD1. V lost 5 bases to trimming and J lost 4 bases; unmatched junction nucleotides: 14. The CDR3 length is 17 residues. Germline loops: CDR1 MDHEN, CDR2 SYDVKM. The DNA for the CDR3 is TGTGCCAGCAGTGCGGACAGGGCGTTTAACGGAGCAGATACGCAGTATTTT. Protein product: CASSADRAFNGADTQYF.

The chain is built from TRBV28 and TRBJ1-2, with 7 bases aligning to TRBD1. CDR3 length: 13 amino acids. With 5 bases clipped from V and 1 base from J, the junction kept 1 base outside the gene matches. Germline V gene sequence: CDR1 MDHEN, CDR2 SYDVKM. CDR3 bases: TGTGCCAGCAGTGGGACAGTTAACTATGGCTACACCTTC. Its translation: CASSGTVNYGYTF.

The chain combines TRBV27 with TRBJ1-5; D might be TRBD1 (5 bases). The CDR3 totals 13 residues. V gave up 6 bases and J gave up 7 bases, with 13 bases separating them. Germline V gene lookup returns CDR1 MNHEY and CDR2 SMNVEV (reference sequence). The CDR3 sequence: CASRLGAGQPQHF. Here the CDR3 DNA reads TGTGCCAGCAGGTTAGGGGCGGGCCAGCCCCAGCATTTT.

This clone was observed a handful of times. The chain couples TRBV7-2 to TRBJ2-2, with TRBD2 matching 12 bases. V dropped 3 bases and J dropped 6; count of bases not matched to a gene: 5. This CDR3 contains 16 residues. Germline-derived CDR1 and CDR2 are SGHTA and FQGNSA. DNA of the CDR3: TGTGCCAGCAGCTTGACCCTAGCGGGAGGGCCCGGGGAGCTGTTTTTT. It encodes CASSLTLAGGPGELFF.

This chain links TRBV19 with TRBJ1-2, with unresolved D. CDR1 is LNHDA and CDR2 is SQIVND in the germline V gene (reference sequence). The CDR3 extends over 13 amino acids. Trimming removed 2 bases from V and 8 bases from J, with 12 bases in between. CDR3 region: CASSIYREGGYTF. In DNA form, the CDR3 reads TGTGCCAGTAGTATATACCGCGAAGGCGGCTACACCTTC.

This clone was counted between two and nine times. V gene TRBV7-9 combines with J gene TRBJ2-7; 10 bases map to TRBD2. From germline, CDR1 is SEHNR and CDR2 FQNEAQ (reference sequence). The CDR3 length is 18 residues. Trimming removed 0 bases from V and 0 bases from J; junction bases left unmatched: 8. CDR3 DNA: TGTGCCAGCAGCTTAGCCCTAGGACTAGCGGAGACCTCCTACGAGCAGTACTTC. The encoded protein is CASSLALGLAETSYEQYF.

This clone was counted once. Here the CDR3 reads CASSHRRTNRGPGMRYGYTF. The CDR3 DNA reads TGTGCCAGCAGTCATAGGCGTACAAACAGGGGGCCTGGGATGCGGTATGGCTACACCTTC. This chain connects TRBV27 to TRBJ1-2; TRBD1 matches 9 bases. V lost 5 bases, J lost 5 bases, and 24 bases stayed unmatched. Per germline, CDR1 MNHEY and CDR2 SMNVEV (reference sequence). The CDR3 extends over 20 amino acids.

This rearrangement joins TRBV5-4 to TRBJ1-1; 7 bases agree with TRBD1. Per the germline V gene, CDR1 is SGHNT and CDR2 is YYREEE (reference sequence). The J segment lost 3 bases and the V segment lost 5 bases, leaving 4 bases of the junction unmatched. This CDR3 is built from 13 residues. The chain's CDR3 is CASRRGGDTEAFF. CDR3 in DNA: TGTGCCAGCAGAAGAGGGGGCGACACTGAAGCTTTCTTT.

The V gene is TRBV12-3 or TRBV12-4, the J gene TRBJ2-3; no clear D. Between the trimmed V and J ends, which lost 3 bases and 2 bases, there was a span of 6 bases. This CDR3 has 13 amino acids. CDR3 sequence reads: CASSLIATDTQYF. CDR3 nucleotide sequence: TGTGCCAGCAGTTTGATTGCCACAGATACGCAGTATTTT.